The rows below give T cell receptor beta chains drawn from one sample of a study of shared clonotypes between healthy human individuals. Measured with immunoSEQ multiplex PCR; TCRdb has only the in-frame clones, and not every one. Here the sample spans 800,000 to 1,200,000 clones, 70% to 80% being singletons. Sample: memory CD4+ T cells from PBMCs. These receptor sequences come from a man younger than 35 in good health. Some clones in this sample may be carry-over from other donors' samples. Each CDR3 is given with its conserved first and last residue. D genes are given only for firm matches. Some rows mark clone size as missing; the rest say once, few, many or name a class of expanded clone.

J gene,D gene,V gene,clone size,CDR3 DNA,CDR3 protein
TRBJ1-4,TRBD1,TRBV5-1,.,TGCGCCAGCAGATCCGGGACAGGGGTTAATGAAAAACTGTTTTTT,CASRSGTGVNEKLFF
TRBJ1-5,.,TRBV28,.,TGTGCCAGCAGTCTCGGCACGGAGAAGCGGGGTAATCAGCCCCAGCATTTT,CASSLGTEKRGNQPQHF
TRBJ2-1,TRBD2,TRBV5-1,.,TGCGCCAGCAGCTGGGGAGGGCCTCTCAATGAGCAGTTCTTC,CASSWGGPLNEQFF
TRBJ1-2,TRBD1,TRBV14,.,TGTGCCAGCAGTTCACGGGCGGGACAGGGGAGGTTTGACCACACCTTC,CASSSRAGQGRFDHTF
TRBJ1-1,.,TRBV6-1,.,TGTGCCAGCAGTAGAGGAGTAGCCATGAACACTGAAGCTTTCTTT,CASSRGVAMNTEAFF
TRBJ2-1,.,TRBV7-3,once,TGTGCCAGCAGCTTTGACCGCGGCTCCTACAATGAGCAGTTCTTC,CASSFDRGSYNEQFF
TRBJ2-1,.,TRBV25-1,.,TGTGCCAGCAGGTCCTATGGCGATGAGCAGTTCTTC,CASRSYGDEQFF
TRBJ1-1,.,TRBV19,.,TGTGCCAGTACCCCCCACAGGCAGGGTACTGAAGCTTTCTTT,CASTPHRQGTEAFF
TRBJ1-5,.,TRBV18,many,TGTGCCAGCTCCCCCGGGTCAACGAATCAGCCCCAGCATTTT,CASSPGSTNQPQHF
TRBJ2-7,TRBD2,TRBV7-2,.,TGTGCCAGCAGCTTAGTCGGCGGGAGGAGAAACGAGCAGTACTTC,CASSLVGGRRNEQYF
TRBJ1-3,TRBD1,TRBV5-1,.,TGCGCCAGCAGCCTCGGGACAGGGACCAACTCTGGAAACACCATATATTTT,CASSLGTGTNSGNTIYF
TRBJ2-2,.,TRBV21-1,.,TGTGCCAGCAGCGCACCCCGGACCACCGGGGAGCTGTTTTTT,CASSAPRTTGELFF
TRBJ1-2,.,TRBV6-4,.,TGTGCCAGCAGTGAATACGGACTGTCGGGCTATGGCTACACCTTC,CASSEYGLSGYGYTF
TRBJ1-1,.,TRBV7-2,.,TGTGCCAGCAGCTTTGGTCCTTCAAGGGAGGCTTTCTTT,CASSFGPSREAFF
TRBJ1-1,.,TRBV7-2,.,TGTGCCAGCAGCCCGCCCGGGTCTCTGAATGAAGCTTTCTTT,CASSPPGSLNEAFF
TRBJ2-3,.,TRBV28,.,TGTGCCAGCAGTGACAGGACGGACGGCACAGATACGCAGTATTTT,CASSDRTDGTDTQYF
TRBJ2-5,.,TRBV5-1,few,TGCGCCAGCAGCTTGAGGGGTAGCGGAGAGACCCAGTACTTC,CASSLRGSGETQYF
TRBJ2-5,TRBD1,TRBV30,few,TGTGCCTGGACGGCGACAGGGGTACAAGAGACCCAGTACTTC,CAWTATGVQETQYF
TRBJ2-2,.,TRBV6-4,.,TGTGCCACCCCCGTCCCGGCGGGGATGAACACCGGGGAGCTGTTTTTT,CATPVPAGMNTGELFF
TRBJ2-7,TRBD1,TRBV5-1,.,TGCGCCAGCAGCTCGGGGACAGTCTCCTACGAGCAGTACTTC,CASSSGTVSYEQYF
TRBJ1-2,.,TRBV28,.,TGTGCCAGCAGTTTGAGCCGCTCCGCTGGCTACACCTTC,CASSLSRSAGYTF
TRBJ2-7,.,TRBV28,.,TGTGCCAGCAGTTCTTTGTACGAGCAGTACTTC,CASSSLYEQYF
TRBJ2-7,.,TRBV6-1,.,TGTGCCAGCAGAGCGGACAGAAGCTCCTACGAGCAGTACTTC,CASRADRSSYEQYF
TRBJ2-1,.,TRBV28,few,TGTGCCAGCAGCTCCGGGACGAGGGGTCCGCAGTTCTTC,CASSSGTRGPQFF
TRBJ2-6,TRBD2,TRBV5-1,.,TGCGCCAGCAGCCGACTAGCGGGAGCTGGGGCCAACGTCCTGACTTTC,CASSRLAGAGANVLTF
TRBJ1-4,.,TRBV4-3,once,TGCGCCAGCAGCCAAGATCTTCAGGGGCTGGGTGAAAAACTGTTTTTT,CASSQDLQGLGEKLFF
TRBJ1-1,TRBD1,TRBV30,once,TGTGCCTGGACTACCAAATGGACAGGGGTGACTGAAGCTTTCTTT,CAWTTKWTGVTEAFF
TRBJ2-3,.,TRBV30,.,TGTGCCTGGAGTGGAGGGCCCACAGATACGCAGTATTTT,CAWSGGPTDTQYF
TRBJ2-5,TRBD2,TRBV28,many,TGTGCCAGCAGTTCCAGCGGGAAGGAGACCCAGTACTTC,CASSSSGKETQYF
TRBJ1-2,.,TRBV9,.,TGTGCCAGCAGCGTAGCGGGCGTCAGGCTGAACTATGGCTACACCTTC,CASSVAGVRLNYGYTF
TRBJ1-3,.,TRBV7-8,.,TGTGCCAGCAGCCCTCAGGGTGGAGGAGGCACCATATATTTT,CASSPQGGGGTIYF
TRBJ1-3,.,TRBV5-1,.,TGCGCCAGCAGCTTGGGGTTGAGGGGATCTGGAAACACCATATATTTT,CASSLGLRGSGNTIYF
TRBJ2-7,TRBD1,TRBV5-4,.,TGTGCCAGCAGCGTATACCCCCGGGACAGGGGTACCTACGAGCAGTACTTC,CASSVYPRDRGTYEQYF
TRBJ1-5,.,TRBV4-1,.,TGCGCCAGCAGCCAAGATGAGAAGGGGGTACGGCCCCAGCATTTT,CASSQDEKGVRPQHF
TRBJ2-7,TRBD2,TRBV7-9,.,TGTGCCAGCAGCAGGACTAGCGGAGGGGTCCACGAGCAGTACTTC,CASSRTSGGVHEQYF
TRBJ1-5,.,TRBV7-2,.,TGTGCCAGCAGCTTAGCATCCGGGGGCCATCAGCCCCAGCATTTT,CASSLASGGHQPQHF
TRBJ2-1,.,TRBV19,.,TGTGCCAGTACTCGAGAGAATGAGCAGTTCTTC,CASTRENEQFF
TRBJ1-1,.,TRBV6-5,.,TGTGCCAGCAGTTACCCGGGAACCACTGAAGCTTTCTTT,CASSYPGTTEAFF
TRBJ1-2,.,TRBV27,.,TGTGCCAGCAGTTCCCCCCGGGAGCCCTATGGCTACACCTTC,CASSSPREPYGYTF
TRBJ2-5,TRBD2,TRBV7-6,.,TGTGCCAGCAGCTTAGTCGCGGGGGGAGAGACCCAGTACTTC,CASSLVAGGETQYF
TRBJ2-7,TRBD2,TRBV6-1,.,TGTGCCAGCAGTGTTAGCGGGGCCTACGAGCAGTACTTC,CASSVSGAYEQYF
TRBJ1-3,.,TRBV5-1,.,TGCGCCACGACTTCAGGGGAGGGAAACACCATATATTTT,CATTSGEGNTIYF
TRBJ1-1,.,TRBV5-6,.,TGTGCCAGCAGCTTTTTGGAGAGGCCCACTGAAGCTTTCTTT,CASSFLERPTEAFF
TRBJ2-3,.,TRBV2,.,TGTGCCAGCCTTGGCGGCAGTATGATAGATACGCAGTATTTT,CASLGGSMIDTQYF
TRBJ1-5,.,TRBV6-5,few,TGTGCCGCAGGGGAAAGGCAGCCCCAGCATTTT,CAAGERQPQHF
TRBJ1-3,TRBD1,TRBV5-5,once,TGTGCCAGCAGCTTCATAGGGGGCTCTTCTGGAAACACCATATATTTT,CASSFIGGSSGNTIYF
TRBJ2-1,TRBD1,TRBV6-1,.,TGTGCCAGCAGTGAACGGCAGGGGGCGGAAAATGAGCAGTTCTTC,CASSERQGAENEQFF
TRBJ2-1,TRBD2,TRBV11-2,.,TGTGCCAGCAGCAACCTATTTGGGACTAGCGGGAGGGGTCGGGGTGAGCAGTTCTTC,CASSNLFGTSGRGRGEQFF
TRBJ1-1,.,TRBV7-3,few,TGTGCCAGCAGCTTATTGTGGGGCACTGAAGCTTTCTTT,CASSLLWGTEAFF
TRBJ2-7,TRBD2,TRBV5-1,.,TGCGCCAGCAGCCCGGGGACTAGCGGCTATGCCTACGAGCAGTACTTC,CASSPGTSGYAYEQYF
TRBJ1-5,.,TRBV5-1,.,TGCGCCAGCAGCGCGGACAGCGGCTTAAATCAGCCCCAGCATTTT,CASSADSGLNQPQHF